These 5 T cell receptor beta chains came from one sample sequenced in a study of blood T cell repertoires in COVID-19. Data came from immunoSEQ multiplex PCR; TCRdb stores just in-frame clones and leaves some out. The repertoire holds fewer than 400,000 clones, with 75% to 90% as singletons. Input material: PBMCs or T cells enriched from blood (not recorded which). The receptors come from a woman younger than 45 who had been exposed to COVID-19.

The CDR3 here is CASSLDGSYEPLHF. The CDR3, as DNA: TGTGCCAGCAGCCTAGACGGTTCCTACGAACCCCTCCACTTT. The rearrangement links TRBV7-3 to TRBJ1-6; no definite D call. Germline V gene data show CDR1 as SGHTA and CDR2 as FQGTGA. V was trimmed by 5 bases and J by 12 bases, leaving 17 bases between them. This CDR3 region has 14 residues.

A single count supports this clone. The chain is built from TRBV6-5 and TRBJ2-7; 11 positions agree with TRBD2. Germline values: CDR1 MNHEY, CDR2 SVGAGI. The CDR3 has 15 residues. After removal of 7 bases from V and 6 bases from J, the junction contained 11 bases not matched to a gene. CDR3 in amino acids: CASKASALAGVEQYF. CDR3 bases: TGTGCCAGCAAGGCTTCCGCACTAGCGGGAGTCGAGCAGTACTTC.

The rearrangement links TRBV29-1 to TRBJ1-4; D ambiguous. The CDR3 is made up of 15 amino acids. The germline V gene has CDR1 SQVTM and CDR2 ANQGSEA. V was clipped by 6 bases and J by 3 bases, with 17 bases between them. This CDR3 is CSVMAEGAANEKLFF. DNA of the CDR3: TGCAGCGTCATGGCCGAGGGCGCAGCTAATGAAAAACTGTTTTTT.

V is TRBV15 and J is TRBJ1-1; D is perhaps TRBD1 (6 bases). The V and J ends lost 5 bases and 5 bases respectively, with 9 bases between them. In germline, CDR1 is LNHNV, CDR2 YYDKDF (reference sequence). The CDR3 consists of 12 residues. Here the CDR3 reads CATSARGTEAFF. The CDR3 DNA reads TGTGCCACCAGCGCTAGGGGGACTGAAGCTTTCTTT.

V gene TRBV20-1 combines with J gene TRBJ2-7; 9 bases are a match to TRBD1. V dropped 3 bases and J dropped 5; count of bases not matched to a gene: 8. Per germline, CDR1 DFQATT and CDR2 SNEGSKA (reference sequence). The CDR3 runs 14 residues. CDR3 DNA: TGCAGTGCTAGTTACCGGGACAGGGCCCACGAGCAGTACTTC. Its protein product is CSASYRDRAHEQYF.